This T cell receptor (beta chain) was observed in a study of human T cells and chemical hapten exposure. The germline V gene encodes CDR1 ENHRY and CDR2 SYGVKD. The CDR3 spans 14 residues. V gave up 3 bases and J gave up 5 bases, with 11 bases separating them. Stated time point: patch test 1, 2 weeks after DPC sensitization. Treatment: therapeutic diphenylcyclopropenone sensitization with weekly scalp DPC. Each patch test followed a blood draw. This clonotype was picked up a small number of times. MiXCR, applied by TCRdb to the RACE reads, yields one record per CDR3 protein. The sample lists some 180,000 distinct CDR3 sequences; approximately 20% were seen once.

The chain couples TRBV10-3 to TRBJ1-5, with D possibly being TRBD1 (6 bases). The sample consisted of whole blood, taken in connection with sensitization to the hapten diphenylcyclopropenone (DPC). The clonotype was recovered from a woman aged 45-60 years with alopecia areata. Some clones in this sample may be carry-over from other donors' samples. CDR3 DNA: TGTGCCATCAGTGAACAGGGTTGGGATCAGCCCCAGCATTTT. Translation gives CAISEQGWDQPQHF.